This T cell receptor (beta chain) is drawn from a study of cytomegalovirus exposure and HLA in healthy donors. TCRdb keeps only in-frame clones here, not all; method: immunoSEQ multiplex PCR. Of about 49,000 clones in the sample, about 90% were seen once. On this clone: Antigen unknown.

Study-wide points: In vitro work confirmed that three CMV-associated chains recognize CMV antigens. Overall, roughly 160 TCR beta chains were annotated as cytomegalovirus-associated.

While the first cohort had about 610 subjects, the donors belonged to the separate validation cohort of 100 to 150 subjects. Sequences were obtained from PBMCs. This clonotype was sampled from a young man in good health and CMV-seronegative.

The CDR3 bases are TGTGCCAGCAGGGAGGGGCGGGAGAACACTGAAGCTTTCTTT. Amino acid sequence: CASREGRENTEAFF. The J gene is TRBJ1-1, the V gene TRBV28; D might be TRBD1 (5 bases). This CDR3 has 14 amino acids. Germline V lookup: CDR1 MDHEN, CDR2 SYDVKM. V shed 6 bases and J shed 1 base, with 12 bases lying between them.